This TCR beta chain originates from a study of shared clonotypes between healthy human individuals. Regarding the study as a whole: Sequencing depth was expected to influence donor clonotype sharing.

It was CD45RO-negative cells, positively selected for CCR7, that made up naive CD8 cells, with terminally differentiated effector memory CD45RA+ cells excluded. Donors comprised only Caucasian adults living in Nashville, Tennessee. This CDR3 is 17 amino acids long. V was pared by 3 bases and J by 10 bases, with 26 bases between. Germline V gene data show CDR1 as SGDLS and CDR2 as YYNGEE. Concerning this clone: Its cognate antigen is unknown.

Clones were sequenced by immunoSEQ multiplex PCR, and TCRdb holds only the in-frame ones, with some missing. This table holds about 2 million clones, over 85% found once. The chain joins TRBV9 to TRBJ2-1, with D possibly matching TRBD2 (6 bases). The sequence derives from a man aged 18-30 years in good health. Material: naive CD8+ T cells sorted from blood. The CDR3 DNA is TGTGCCAGCAGCGCCCGGAACCCGGGACTCGCGGAGGGCGAGCAGTTCTTC. It translates to CASSARNPGLAEGEQFF. The complete variable domain, with remaining parts taken from reference TRBV9 and TRBJ2-1, reads DSGVTQTPKHLITATGQRVTLRCSPRSGDLSVYWYQQSLDQGLQFLIQYYNGEERAKGNILERFSAQQFPDLHSELNLSSLELGDSALYFCASSARNPGLAEGEQFFGPGTRLTVL.